The rows below give T cell receptor beta chains drawn from one sample of a study of long-term antiretroviral therapy in people with HIV. TCRdb's copy holds only in-frame clones and misses some; the assay was immunoSEQ multiplex PCR. The table records 31,000 or so clones, approximately 96% of them present only once. The sequences come from unsorted PBMCs, collected 6.5 to 6.6 years after starting antiretroviral therapy. These receptors came from a man aged 25 to 45 with HIV. CDR3s include the opening cysteine and the closing phenylalanine or tryptophan. D genes are given only for firm matches. Rows may omit the clone size; those that give it use once, few, many or a size class.

V gene	J gene	CDR3 length	D gene	clone size	CDR3 DNA	CDR3 protein
TRBV7-2	TRBJ2-1	12	NA	NA	TGTGCCAGCAGCTTCGGCAGGAATGAGCAGTTCTTC	CASSFGRNEQFF
TRBV9	TRBJ2-3	18	TRBD2	NA	TGTGCCAGCAGCGAGATGATCGCGGGAGGCGGTTTAGAGGATACGCAGTATTTT	CASSEMIAGGGLEDTQYF
TRBV6-5	TRBJ1-4	15	NA	once	TGTGCCAGCAGGGGCAGTTCGTGGCCTAATGAAAAACTGTTTTTT	CASRGSSWPNEKLFF
TRBV7-3	TRBJ2-3	18	NA	NA	TGTGCCAGCAGCGCCGTGGGGGTGGGGGCGTTGCGGGGAGATACGCAGTATTTT	CASSAVGVGALRGDTQYF
TRBV29-1	TRBJ1-1	16	TRBD1	once	TGCAGCGTTGGGGGAATTCCACCAGGGGGCAAGACTGAAGCTTTCTTT	CSVGGIPPGGKTEAFF
TRBV5-6	TRBJ2-1	16	NA	NA	TGTGCCAGCAGCCTCCATGCGGGCTACGGTGCGACGGAGCAGTTCTTC	CASSLHAGYGATEQFF
TRBV5-1	TRBJ2-7	13	TRBD2	NA	TGCGCCAGCAGCCTGGGGGGGGTTAACGAGCAGTACTTC	CASSLGGVNEQYF
TRBV5-6	TRBJ2-7	13	NA	once	TGTGCCAGCAGCGGAGGGGCCGATTACGAGCAGTACTTC	CASSGGADYEQYF
TRBV9	TRBJ1-2	14	NA	NA	TGTGCCAGCAGCGTAGAGGTACAGGGTCTTGGCTACACCTTC	CASSVEVQGLGYTF
TRBV29-1	TRBJ1-1	10	NA	once	TGCAGCGTGGGGGGCTTTGAAGCTTTCTTT	CSVGGFEAFF
TRBV6-5	TRBJ2-6	15	NA	NA	TGTGCCAGCAGACCACCGGGGTCCGGGGCCAACGTCCTGACTTTC	CASRPPGSGANVLTF
TRBV6-6	TRBJ2-5	12	NA	once	TGTGCCAGCGCAGGTACTCGGGAGACCCAGTACTTC	CASAGTRETQYF
TRBV13	TRBJ2-1	11	NA	NA	TGTGCCAGCAGCTTTAGTGATGAGCAGTTCTTC	CASSFSDEQFF
TRBV18	TRBJ2-3	14	TRBD1	NA	TGTGCCAGCCGATGGACAGGATTCACAGATACGCAGTATTTT	CASRWTGFTDTQYF
TRBV6-1	TRBJ2-7	12	NA	NA	TGTGCCACCCGTCGAGGAGCCAGAAGGCAGTACTTC	CATRRGARRQYF
TRBV4-2	TRBJ1-2	13	NA	NA	TGTGCCAGCAGCCAAGGAAGGGGCTATGGCTACACCTTC	CASSQGRGYGYTF
TRBV4-3	TRBJ2-3	16	TRBD2	NA	TGCGCCAGCAGCCAAGATACTAGCGCATACACAGATACGCAGTATTTT	CASSQDTSAYTDTQYF
TRBV4-2	TRBJ1-2	15	NA	NA	TGTGCCAGCAGCCAAGAGGCTGCAGGGGTGGATGGCTACACCTTC	CASSQEAAGVDGYTF
TRBV7-3	TRBJ2-1	15	NA	NA	TGTGCCAGCAGCCTCGACAGCTCGGAATACAATGAGCAGTTCTTC	CASSLDSSEYNEQFF
TRBV14	TRBJ1-4	14	TRBD1	NA	TGTGCCAGCAGCGCCACAGGGGAGGATGAAAAACTGTTTTTT	CASSATGEDEKLFF
TRBV5-8	TRBJ2-7	15	NA	NA	TGTGCCAGCAGCTCTCCCCGGGTTTTTTCCTACGAGCAGTACTTC	CASSSPRVFSYEQYF
TRBV4-3	TRBJ1-1	13	NA	NA	TGCGCCAGCAGGAACGACAGGAACACTGAAGCTTTCTTT	CASRNDRNTEAFF
TRBV6-6	TRBJ2-1	14	TRBD2	NA	TGTGCCATACAGGCTCTAGGACTAGCGGGACTTAAGTTCTTC	CAIQALGLAGLKFF
TRBV11-2	TRBJ1-1	17	NA	NA	TGTGCCAGCAGCCCAGAGTACCTCGGGGGGATGGACACTGAAGCTTTCTTT	CASSPEYLGGMDTEAFF
TRBV30	TRBJ2-3	13	NA	NA	TGTGCCTGGAGTGTTCGGGGCGCCGATACGCAGTATTTT	CAWSVRGADTQYF
TRBV2	TRBJ2-7	12	NA	once	TGTGCCAGCAGGGACGATTCCTACGAGCAGTACTTC	CASRDDSYEQYF
TRBV9	TRBJ2-1	18	NA	NA	TGTGCCAGCAGCGGTCCTCTCCACTGGTCCTCCTCCTACAATGAGCAGTTCTTC	CASSGPLHWSSSYNEQFF
TRBV7-3	TRBJ2-1	14	NA	NA	TGTGCCAGCAGCACCTCCGGGTCGAACAATGAGCAGTTCTTC	CASSTSGSNNEQFF
TRBV4-1	TRBJ2-5	15	NA	NA	TGCGCCAGCAGCCAAGATCAGGACATTGGGGGGACCCAGTACTTC	CASSQDQDIGGTQYF
TRBV12-5	TRBJ2-3	15	NA	NA	TGTGCTAGTGGTTTGGTCACAGGTGGCACAGATACGCAGTATTTT	CASGLVTGGTDTQYF
TRBV5-1	TRBJ2-3	22	TRBD2	NA	TGCGCCAGCAGCTCGTCGAGGGACCAGGGACTAGCGGGGGGGCCGGGCACAGATACGCAGTATTTT	CASSSSRDQGLAGGPGTDTQYF
TRBV4-1	TRBJ1-6	18	NA	NA	TGCGCCAGCAGCCAAGATCAAGGAGGGACATACTATAATTCACCCCTCCACTTT	CASSQDQGGTYYNSPLHF
TRBV6-5	TRBJ2-5	15	NA	once	TGTGCCAGCACCAATGGTTTCGGGCTACAAGAGACCCAGTACTTC	CASTNGFGLQETQYF